A selection of T cell receptor beta chains follows, all from one sample in a study of T cells of healthy individuals. TCRdb analysed the 5' RACE reads with MiXCR anew, one entry per CDR3 protein. The sample contains about 96,000 distinct CDR3 sequences, around 17% of which appear only once. The receptor source for this set is a human donor in good health. Both conserved end residues are part of each CDR3. D genes are given only for firm matches. Where a row states a size, it is once, few, many or the class of an expanded clone; other rows omit it.

cdr3_length clone_size d_call j_call v_call cdr3_nt cdr3_aa
15 few . TRBJ1-6 TRBV7-2 TGTGCCAGCAGCTCCCGACAGCTCCTTAATTCACCCCTCCACTTT CASSSRQLLNSPLHF
14 . TRBD1 TRBJ1-4 TRBV3-1 TGTGCCAGCAGCCAATGGACAGGGAATGAAAAACTGTTTTTT CASSQWTGNEKLFF
14 many . TRBJ2-2 TRBV30 TGTGCCTGGAGTCGGGGTTCGAACACCGGGGAGCTGTTTTTT CAWSRGSNTGELFF
11 . TRBD2 TRBJ2-1 TRBV30 TGTGCCTGGAGACAACTAGCGGAACAGTTCTTC CAWRQLAEQFF
13 . TRBD1 TRBJ1-5 TRBV20-1 TGCAGTGCTTTTAACGGACAGGGAAAGCCCCAGCATTTT CSAFNGQGKPQHF
15 few TRBD2 TRBJ2-3 TRBV19 TGTGCCAGTAGTTCCAGCGGGAGGAGCACAGATACGCAGTATTTT CASSSSGRSTDTQYF
14 few . TRBJ1-3 TRBV12-3/TRBV12-4 TGTGCCAGCAGTTTTGGATTGGCTGGAAACACCATATATTTT CASSFGLAGNTIYF
12 . . TRBJ2-3 TRBV7-2 TGTGCCAGCAGCCCTCCCACAGATACGCGGTATTTT CASSPPTDTRYF
15 few . TRBJ2-2 TRBV3-1 TGTGCCAGCAGCCAACCCCTTAAGAACACCGGGGAGCTGTTTTTT CASSQPLKNTGELFF
14 . . TRBJ2-3 TRBV28 TGTGCCAGCAGTTTTCGACAAGGGTCAGATACGCAGTATTTT CASSFRQGSDTQYF
15 . TRBD2 TRBJ2-7 TRBV20-1 TGCAGTGCTAGAGCCGGGACTAGCGCAACCTACGAGCAGTACTTC CSARAGTSATYEQYF
14 . . TRBJ1-2 TRBV7-9 TGTGCCAGCAGCTTGGAGACAGGAAACTATGGCTACACCTTC CASSLETGNYGYTF
13 . . TRBJ1-1 TRBV2 TGTGCCAGCAGTGAAGTTGCACGCACTGAAGCTTTCTTT CASSEVARTEAFF
11 few . TRBJ2-1 TRBV6-2/TRBV6-3 TGTGCCAGTTCCAAGGGGAGGGAGCAGTTCTTC CASSKGREQFF
17 few TRBD2 TRBJ2-3 TRBV7-3 TGTGCCAGCAGCTCCCGCCCTAGCGGGAGGGGTACAGATACGCAGTATTTT CASSSRPSGRGTDTQYF
17 few TRBD2 TRBJ2-3 TRBV6-2/TRBV6-3 TGTGCCAGCAGTTCCACCGGGACTAGCGGGAGACCAGATACGCAGTATTTT CASSSTGTSGRPDTQYF
13 few . TRBJ1-5 TRBV6-4 TGTGCCAGCAGCCCAGGGTCGACTCAGCCCCAGCATTTT CASSPGSTQPQHF
13 . . TRBJ2-2 TRBV29-1 TGCAGCGTTGGGAGTGCCTACACCGGGGAGCTGTTTTTT CSVGSAYTGELFF
18 . TRBD1 TRBJ1-3 TRBV12-3/TRBV12-4 TGTGCCAGCAGTTTATTGACAGGGGGCTCGAGCTCTGGAAACACCATATATTTT CASSLLTGGSSSGNTIYF
13 few . TRBJ1-2 TRBV4-3 TGCGCCAGCAGCCAAGGGGCAGGGAACGGCTACACCTTC CASSQGAGNGYTF
18 many . TRBJ2-1 TRBV7-3 TGTGCCAGCAGCTTGACGGGGGCCCTCCTTAGCTCCTACAATGAGCAGTTCTTC CASSLTGALLSSYNEQFF
14 few TRBD1 TRBJ2-1 TRBV10-3 TGTGCCATCAGTGTTAGGCAGGGGGACAATGAGCAGTTCTTC CAISVRQGDNEQFF
15 few . TRBJ2-3 TRBV5-1 TGCGCCAGCAGCTTCCGGGACCCCTCCACAGATACGCAGTATTTT CASSFRDPSTDTQYF
14 . . TRBJ1-1 TRBV2 TGTGCCAGCAGCGTCTTTCAGGCTGCCACTGAAGCTTTCTTT CASSVFQAATEAFF
13 few . TRBJ2-5 TRBV15 TGTGCCACCAGCAGAGGGACAGAAGAGACCCAGTACTTC CATSRGTEETQYF
15 . . TRBJ1-1 TRBV4-1 TGCGCCAGCAGCCAAGAGGTAGGAGGGAAAACTGAAGCTTTCTTT CASSQEVGGKTEAFF
22 . . TRBJ2-1 TRBV21-1 TGTGCCAGCAACATATGTGGGAATCGGACTAGCGGCCCCGGTGGGGTCTACAATGAGCAGTTCTTC CASNICGNRTSGPGGVYNEQFF
15 . TRBD2 TRBJ2-2 TRBV18 TGTGCCAGCTCATCACTAGCGACGGACACCGGGGAGCTGTTTTTT CASSSLATDTGELFF
13 . . TRBJ2-1 TRBV28 TGTGCCAGCAGTATGGGCTTTAGGGGGGGGCAGTTCTTC CASSMGFRGGQFF
14 . . TRBJ2-7 TRBV5-5 TGTGCCAGCAGCTTGGCGGGGAAGCGAATGGAGCAGTACTTC CASSLAGKRMEQYF
10 . . TRBJ2-3 TRBV27 TGTGCCAGCAGTAGGGATACGCAGTATTTT CASSRDTQYF
15 many . TRBJ2-7 TRBV28 TGTGCCAGCACAGGGGACTACCCTCAAGACTACGAGCAGTACTTC CASTGDYPQDYEQYF
11 many . TRBJ2-5 TRBV6-2/TRBV6-3 TGTGCCAGCAGTTACCCTGAGGCCCAGTACTTC CASSYPEAQYF
14 . TRBD1 TRBJ2-1 TRBV29-1 TGCAGCGTCTTACACAGGGGGCTGTTCAATGAGCAGTTCTTC CSVLHRGLFNEQFF
14 . TRBD1 TRBJ1-2 TRBV4-2 TGTGCCAGCAGCGACGACAGGGGGCTGAATGGCTACACCTTC CASSDDRGLNGYTF
13 few . TRBJ2-3 TRBV20-1 TGCAGTGCTAGGAGGCCCAGTACAGATACGCAGTATTTT CSARRPSTDTQYF
16 . . TRBJ2-3 TRBV12-3/TRBV12-4 TGTGCCAGCAGTTTAGCTACCCCCTCGGCGACAGATACGCAGTATTTT CASSLATPSATDTQYF
14 . TRBD2 TRBJ2-5 TRBV13 TGTGCCAGCAGCCGGGACTACCCTTGGGAGACCCAGTACTTC CASSRDYPWETQYF
14 . . TRBJ2-7 TRBV20-1 TGCAGTGCTAGACCGGACAGTAGAAGCTACGAGCAGTACTTC CSARPDSRSYEQYF
15 . . TRBJ2-7 TRBV4-3 TGCGCCAGCAGCCAAGAACCTCACAGGTCCTACGAGCAGTACTTC CASSQEPHRSYEQYF
14 many . TRBJ2-6 TRBV23-1 TGCGCCAGCAGTGGGGGCTCTGGGGCCAACGTCCTGACTTTC CASSGGSGANVLTF